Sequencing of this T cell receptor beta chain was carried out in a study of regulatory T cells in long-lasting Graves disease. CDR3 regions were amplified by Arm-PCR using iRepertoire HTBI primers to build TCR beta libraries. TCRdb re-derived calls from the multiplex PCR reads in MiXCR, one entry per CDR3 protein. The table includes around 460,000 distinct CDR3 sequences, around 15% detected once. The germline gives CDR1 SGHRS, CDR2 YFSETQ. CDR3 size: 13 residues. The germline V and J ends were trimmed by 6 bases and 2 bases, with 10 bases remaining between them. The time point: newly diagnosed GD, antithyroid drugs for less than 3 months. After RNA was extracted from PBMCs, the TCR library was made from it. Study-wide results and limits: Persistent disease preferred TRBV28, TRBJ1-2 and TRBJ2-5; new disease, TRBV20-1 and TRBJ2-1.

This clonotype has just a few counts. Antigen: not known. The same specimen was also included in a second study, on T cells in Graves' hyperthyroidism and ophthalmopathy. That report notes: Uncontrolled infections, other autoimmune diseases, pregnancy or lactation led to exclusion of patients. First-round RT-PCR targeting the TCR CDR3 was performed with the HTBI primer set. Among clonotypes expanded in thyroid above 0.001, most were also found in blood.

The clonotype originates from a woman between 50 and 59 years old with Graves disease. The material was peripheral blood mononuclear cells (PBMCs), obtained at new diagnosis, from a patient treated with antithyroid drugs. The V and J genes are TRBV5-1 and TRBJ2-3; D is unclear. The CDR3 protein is CASKEDNTDTQYF. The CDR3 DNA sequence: TGCGCCAGCAAGGAAGACAACACAGATACGCAGTATTTT.